Each of the 30 T cell receptor beta chains below was sequenced from the same sample in a study of T-cell memory formation after mild COVID-19. TCRdb processed the 5' RACE reads anew with MiXCR; each CDR3 protein has one entry. This sample has 360,000 or so distinct CDR3 sequences, with approximately 29% found just once. What was sequenced was PBMCs or a T cell subset sorted from them (not recorded which). The receptors here all came from an adult woman who had mild COVID-19 (a few samples of this study predate the infection). Cell type and time point are not known.

This clonotype was picked up many times. This chain uses TRBV29-1 with TRBJ2-3; the D is unclear. Germline CDR1 SQVTM, CDR2 ANQGSEA. Trimming took off 5 bases at V and 0 bases at J, with 9 bases between the two ends. The CDR3 totals 13 residues. The CDR3: CSVSGVSTDTQYF. The CDR3 nucleotides are TGCAGCGTTTCGGGTGTTAGCACAGATACGCAGTATTTT.

In its sample, this clonotype was seen a few times. This chain uses TRBV24-1 with TRBJ2-3, with D maybe TRBD2 (6 bases). Looked up from germline, CDR1 is KGHDR and CDR2 is SFDVKD. This CDR3 comprises 14 residues. V lost 3 bases, J lost 4 bases, and 10 bases lay in between. CDR3 nucleotides: TGTGCCACCAGTGATCCGGGACTCTCAGATACGCAGTATTTT. It encodes CATSDPGLSDTQYF.

This clonotype was detected only a few times. The rearrangement joins TRBV6-5 to TRBJ2-7, with TRBD2 identical over 8 bases. There are 15 residues in the CDR3. After removal of 6 bases from V and 3 bases from J, the junction contained 10 bases not matched to a gene. Germline CDR1 is MNHEY and CDR2 is SVGAGI. DNA of the CDR3: TGTGCCAGCAGGATTTATACTAGCGGCGACTACGAGCAGTACTTC. Translating gives CASRIYTSGDYEQYF.

The sample holds a few counts of this clonotype. This sequence joins TRBV5-1 and TRBJ1-1; 7 nucleotides agree with TRBD1. The V segment lost 4 bases and the J segment 11 bases; nucleotides outside the gene matches: 8. The CDR3 length is 12 residues. Per the germline V gene, CDR1 is SGHRS and CDR2 is YFSETQ. The CDR3 region is CASSGEGQPAFF. CDR3 nucleotide sequence: TGCGCCAGCAGCGGAGAGGGACAGCCGGCTTTCTTT.

This clonotype occurred once. This chain links TRBV7-2 with TRBJ1-2; D call uncertain. CDR3 length equals 15 residues. The V end was cut by 0 bases, the J end by 4 bases, with 12 bases between. Germline CDR1 is SGHTA and CDR2 is FQGNSA. The DNA for the CDR3 is TGTGCCAGCAGCTTAGCTTCGCCCGGGTCCTATGGCTACACCTTC. Translation: CASSLASPGSYGYTF.

This clonotype has a count of ten or more. The chain recombines TRBV12-3 or TRBV12-4 with TRBJ2-5, with 10 bases lining up with TRBD1. V trimming: 6 bases; J trimming: 4 bases; junction bases outside the gene matches: 5. This CDR3 spans 14 amino acids. This CDR3 reads CASSPTGGGETQYF. For the CDR3, the DNA is TGTGCCAGCAGCCCGACAGGGGGCGGAGAGACCCAGTACTTC.

This rearrangement joins TRBV6-6 to TRBJ2-5, with no clear D. V was cut by 0 bases and J by 13 bases, with 18 bases left in between. Germline V CDR1 and CDR2: MNHNY, SVGAGI (reference sequence). This CDR3 comprises 14 residues. CDR3 DNA: TGTGCCAGCAGTTACTCGACGGCAGACCTACGACCGTACTTC. It translates to CASSYSTADLRPYF.

Remarks on this clonotype: At one end the junction does not follow the germline gene, possibly because of a read error. The chain recombines TRBV11-3 with TRBJ2-1; the D gene is possibly TRBD2 (5 bases). The CDR3 length is 17 residues. The germline CDR1 and CDR2 sequences are SGHNT and YENEEA. The CDR3 reads CASSLAHGASSYDEQFF. In nucleotides, the CDR3 is TGTGCCAGCAGCTTAGCCCACGGCGCTAGCTCCTACGATGAGCAGTTCTTC.

The chain recombines TRBV11-2 with TRBJ2-2, with 8 bases identical to TRBD1. Germline trimming cut 4 bases from V and 0 bases from J; bases unmatched to any gene: 7. CDR1 and CDR2 from the germline V gene are SGHAT and FQNNGV. The CDR3 consists of 17 residues. This CDR3 reads CASSSGQGYANTGELFF. CDR3 in DNA: TGTGCCAGCAGCTCCGGACAGGGTTATGCGAACACCGGGGAGCTGTTTTTT.

This clonotype has a handful of counts. This chain connects TRBV30 to TRBJ2-3, with TRBD2 as a possible D gene (6 bases). Looked up from germline, CDR1 is GTSNPN and CDR2 is SVGIG (reference sequence). This CDR3 has 13 residues. V gave up 4 bases and J gave up 3 bases, with 11 bases separating them. CDR3 coding DNA: TGTGCCTGGAACCGTGGGGGGACAGATACGCAGTATTTT. This sequence encodes CAWNRGGTDTQYF.

J is TRBJ1-1 and V is TRBV27; the match to TRBD1 covers 11 bases. Germline trimming cut 4 bases from V and 11 bases from J; bases unmatched to any gene: 12. The length of the CDR3 is 15 residues. CDR1 is MNHEY and CDR2 is SMNVEV in the germline V gene (reference sequence). CDR3 nucleotides: TGTGCCAGCAGTTCCCCGGGACAGGGGGTTTTATTGGCTTTCTTT. It codes for CASSSPGQGVLLAFF.

This clonotype appeared a few times. The chain joins TRBV11-2 to TRBJ2-7, with 11 bases matching TRBD2. The CDR3 covers 15 residues. CDR1 is SGHAT, CDR2 FQNNGV, per germline. The junction had 4 bases not matched to a gene; V was cut back by 6 bases and J by 0 bases. The CDR3 DNA is TGTGCCAGCAGGATCGGACTAGCGGGCTCCTACGAGCAGTACTTC. Its protein is CASRIGLAGSYEQYF.

This clonotype was seen a handful of times. The chain is built from TRBV18 and TRBJ1-2; D is unclear. CDR3 size: 15 residues. Germline assignment: CDR1 KGHSH and CDR2 LQKENI. The V gene lost 0 bases and the J gene lost 7 bases, with 15 bases spanning the gap. In DNA form, the CDR3 reads TGTGCCAGCTCACCACCGGAGCAAGGGTTTGGTGGCTACACCTTC. Residues: CASSPPEQGFGGYTF.

The rearrangement joins TRBV2 to TRBJ1-1; D possibly corresponds to TRBD1 (6 bases). Germline CDR1 and CDR2: SNHLY and FYNNEI. V shed 6 bases and J shed 11 bases, with 22 bases lying between them. The CDR3 runs 14 residues. Here the CDR3 reads CASSPQGTPSGAFF. CDR3 nucleotides: TGTGCCAGCAGCCCACAGGGCACCCCCAGCGGGGCTTTCTTT.

This clonotype turned up a few times. This chain links TRBV7-3 with TRBJ2-4, with no clear D. Trimming left V 3 bases short and J 3 bases short, with 6 bases between. Germline CDR1 SGHTA, CDR2 FQGTGA. The CDR3 contains 13 residues. CDR3 residues: CASSLSGKNIQYF. As DNA, the CDR3 is TGTGCCAGCAGCTTGTCCGGCAAAAACATTCAGTACTTC.

The rearrangement uses TRBV11-2 and TRBJ2-7, with D perhaps matching TRBD1 or TRBD2 (5 bases each). V lost 4 bases, J lost 4 bases, and 20 bases lay in between. The CDR3 has 16 residues. Germline V gene data show CDR1 as SGHAT and CDR2 as FQNNGV. DNA of the CDR3: TGTGCCAGCAGCTCCTCTCGGGGCCGACGAGGTTACGAGCAGTACTTC. Amino acids: CASSSSRGRRGYEQYF. Drawing the rest from reference TRBV11-2 and TRBJ2-7, the complete variable domain is EAGVAQSPRYKIIEKRQSVAFWCNPISGHATLYWYQQILGQGPKLLIQFQNNGVVDDSQLPKDRFSAERLKGVDSTLKIQPAKLEDSAVYLCASSSSRGRRGYEQYFGPGTRLTVT.

This clonotype was counted a few times. This chain uses TRBV7-2 with TRBJ2-4; 12 positions match TRBD2. The CDR3 length is 14 residues. Per the germline V gene, CDR1 is SGHTA and CDR2 is FQGNSA. Trimming took 5 bases from V and 5 from J; bases not matched to a gene: 1. CDR3 in amino acids: CASSRLAGENIQYF. CDR3 in DNA: TGTGCCAGCAGCCGACTAGCGGGAGAAAACATTCAGTACTTC.

This clonotype was counted a few times. V usage is TRBV7-2 and J usage is TRBJ2-5, with 8 bases matching TRBD1. This CDR3 contains 15 residues. Germline CDR1 SGHTA, CDR2 FQGNSA. V gave up 3 bases and J gave up 1 base; unmatched junction bases: 4. Here the CDR3 reads CASSFIQGAQETQYF. CDR3 in DNA: TGTGCCAGCAGCTTCATCCAGGGGGCCCAAGAGACCCAGTACTTC.

The chain is built from TRBV5-4 and TRBJ2-2; 10 positions match TRBD2. CDR1 SGHNT and CDR2 YYREEE come from the germline V gene (reference sequence). The CDR3 runs to 16 residues. Losses at the gene ends were 1 base for V and 5 bases for J; bases not matched to a gene: 5. The CDR3 DNA follows: TGTGCCAGCAGCTTGCAGCGGGGGGGCCGGACCGGGGAGCTGTTTTTT. It yields the protein CASSLQRGGRTGELFF. The complete variable domain, with remaining parts taken from reference TRBV5-4 and TRBJ2-2, reads ETGVTQSPTHLIKTRGQQVTLRCSSQSGHNTVSWYQQALGQGPQFIFQYYREEENGRGNFPPRFSGLQFPNYSSELNVNALELDDSALYLCASSLQRGGRTGELFFGEGSRLTVL.

The chain joins TRBV27 to TRBJ2-7; D remains unclear. The CDR3 is 14 residues long. CDR1 MNHEY and CDR2 SMNVEV come from the germline V gene (reference sequence). V was clipped by 0 bases and J by 3 bases, with 9 bases between them. Written as DNA, the CDR3 is TGTGCCAGCAGTTTATCGCCCCTCTACTACGAGCAGTACTTC. Translating gives CASSLSPLYYEQYF.

There are a few counts of this clonotype. V gene TRBV13 combines with J gene TRBJ2-5; 12 bases map to TRBD2. The length of the CDR3 is 16 residues. V dropped 6 bases and J dropped 1; count of bases not matched to a gene: 6. Germline assignment: CDR1 PRHDT and CDR2 FYEKMQ (reference sequence). Here the CDR3 reads CASSLRLAGAQETQYF. For the CDR3, the DNA is TGTGCCAGCAGTTTAAGACTAGCGGGGGCCCAAGAGACCCAGTACTTC.

The chain carries TRBV2 and TRBJ2-7; no definite D call. Per germline, CDR1 SNHLY and CDR2 FYNNEI. CDR3 length equals 13 residues. V dropped 10 bases and J dropped 0 bases, with 13 bases sitting between them. CDR3 nucleotides: TGTGCCACTTCTGAACGGGCCTCCTACGAGCAGTACTTC. It yields the protein CATSERASYEQYF.

The chain joins TRBV20-1 to TRBJ2-2, with 14 bases identical to TRBD2. V lost 7 bases and J lost 0; bases outside the gene matches: 4. This CDR3 has 16 residues. Germline V gene lookup returns CDR1 DFQATT and CDR2 SNEGSKA (reference sequence). The CDR3 is CSVRGLAGANTGELFF. The CDR3 DNA reads TGCAGTGTCCGGGGACTAGCGGGGGCGAACACCGGGGAGCTGTTTTTT.

The chain recombines TRBV5-1 with TRBJ2-7; 8 bases match TRBD1. Germline values: CDR1 SGHRS, CDR2 YFSETQ. This CDR3 region has 16 residues. The V segment lost 1 base and the J segment 2 bases; nucleotides outside the gene matches: 8. The DNA for the CDR3 is TGCGCCAGCAGCTTGTCCCTCGGACAGGGCGCCTACGAGCAGTACTTC. Protein sequence: CASSLSLGQGAYEQYF.

The rearrangement uses TRBV30 and TRBJ1-2; D not resolved. Looked up from germline, CDR1 is GTSNPN and CDR2 is SVGIG (reference sequence). The CDR3 consists of 11 residues. V was trimmed by 0 bases and J by 8 bases, leaving 7 bases between them. The CDR3 is CAWSVLWGYTF. CDR3 nucleotide sequence: TGTGCCTGGAGTGTATTGTGGGGCTACACCTTC.

The V call is TRBV5-1, the J call TRBJ2-3, with a possible D match to TRBD1 (5 bases). V lost 3 bases, J lost 4 bases, and 18 bases lay in between. In germline, CDR1 is SGHRS, CDR2 YFSETQ. The CDR3 spans 16 residues. The CDR3 loop reads CASSSGMRQGPDTQYF. The CDR3 DNA reads TGCGCCAGCAGCTCTGGGATGAGGCAGGGCCCAGATACGCAGTATTTT.

The genes are TRBV20-1 and TRBJ2-7; D might be TRBD1 (6 bases). Trimming pared 2 bases from V and 2 bases from J, leaving 10 bases between. CDR1 is DFQATT, CDR2 SNEGSKA, per germline (reference sequence). CDR3 length equals 13 residues. The CDR3, as DNA: TGCAGTGCTAGACCCAGGGGAACCTACGAGCAGTACTTC. Translating gives CSARPRGTYEQYF.

The chain is built from TRBV5-1 and TRBJ2-3; TRBD1 matches 7 bases. The ends lost 5 bases at V and 6 bases at J; junction bases unmatched: 9. In germline, CDR1 is SGHRS, CDR2 YFSETQ. This CDR3 comprises 14 residues. CDR3 loop: CASSLSIQGDTQYF. CDR3 nucleotide sequence: TGCGCCAGCAGTCTATCTATACAGGGGGATACGCAGTATTTT.

This clonotype came up many times. The genes are TRBV5-6 and TRBJ2-1; 8 positions agree with TRBD2. CDR1 is SGHDT and CDR2 is YYEEEE in the germline V gene. The V segment lost 0 bases and the J segment 3 bases; nucleotides outside the gene matches: 5. This CDR3 contains 16 residues. CDR3 sequence: CASSLASSGVYNEQFF. CDR3 DNA sequence: TGTGCCAGCAGCTTGGCGAGTAGCGGGGTCTACAATGAGCAGTTCTTC.

The table lists this clonotype with a few counts. This chain connects TRBV9 to TRBJ2-7; 9 bases agree with TRBD2. Per germline, CDR1 SGDLS and CDR2 YYNGEE. J was trimmed by 5 bases and V by 3 bases; bases with no gene match: 3. The CDR3 spans 13 residues. CDR3 in amino acids: CASSAGLADEQYF. The CDR3 DNA is TGTGCCAGCAGCGCGGGACTAGCTGACGAGCAGTACTTC.